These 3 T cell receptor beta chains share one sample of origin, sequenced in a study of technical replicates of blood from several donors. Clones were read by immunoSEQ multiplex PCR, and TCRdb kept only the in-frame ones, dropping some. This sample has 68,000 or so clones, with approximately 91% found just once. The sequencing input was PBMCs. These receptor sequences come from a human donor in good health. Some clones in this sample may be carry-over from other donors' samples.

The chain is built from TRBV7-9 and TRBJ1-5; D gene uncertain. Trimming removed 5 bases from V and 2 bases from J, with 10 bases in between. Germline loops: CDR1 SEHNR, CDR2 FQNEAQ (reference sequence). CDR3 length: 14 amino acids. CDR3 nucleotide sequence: TGTGCCAGCAGCGTTACGGGTGGCAATCAGCCCCAGCATTTT. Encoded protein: CASSVTGGNQPQHF.

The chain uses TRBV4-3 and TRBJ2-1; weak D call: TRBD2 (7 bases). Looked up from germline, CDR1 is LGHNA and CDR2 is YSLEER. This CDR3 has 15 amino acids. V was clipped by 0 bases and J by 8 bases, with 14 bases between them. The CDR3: CASSQDGGGKDEQFF. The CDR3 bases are TGCGCCAGCAGCCAAGATGGGGGGGGCAAGGATGAGCAGTTCTTC.

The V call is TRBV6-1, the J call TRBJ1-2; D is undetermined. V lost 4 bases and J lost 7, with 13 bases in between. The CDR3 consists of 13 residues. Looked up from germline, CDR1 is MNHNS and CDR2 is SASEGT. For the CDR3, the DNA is TGTGCCAGCAGTGTGGAGGGTATCGGTGGCTACACCTTC. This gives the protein CASSVEGIGGYTF.